This T cell receptor beta chain was profiled in a study of T cell responses to AZD1222 COVID-19 vaccine. The study's findings and limits: There were vaccine-associated CD4 TCRs across spike, dominant at 160-218 and 743-854. Donors were chiefly white British, with a greater number of females, and clonal diversity was perhaps underestimated.

Germline V gene data show CDR1 as LGHDT and CDR2 as YNNKEL (reference sequence). The germline V and J ends were trimmed by 2 bases and 5 bases, with 9 bases remaining between them. The CDR3 consists of 14 residues. Assay used: immunoSEQ multiplex PCR; TCRdb lists only in-frame clones, some missing. This repertoire shows roughly 75,000 clones, about nine tenths found once; its top ten account for about 17%. Second doses at about 4 or about 12 weeks were pooled. Notes on this clone: What it recognizes is unknown.

This specimen was peripheral blood, taken 28 days after the second AZD1222 dose. The sequence was obtained from an adult who received the AZD1222 COVID-19 vaccine. This sequence joins TRBV3-1 (or the pseudogene TRBV3-2) and TRBJ2-2; weak D call: TRBD1 (6 bases). The CDR3 DNA sequence: TGTGCCAGCAGCCAATACGGACAGACCGGGGAGCTGTTTTTT. Its translation is CASSQYGQTGELFF.